Each of the 23 T cell receptor beta chains below was sequenced from the same sample in a study of blood T cell repertoires in COVID-19. TCRdb's table, derived via immunoSEQ multiplex PCR, lists solely in-frame clones and lacks some. The data show about 260,000 clones, approximately 90% seen once. The sequencing input was peripheral blood. The receptors stem from a man aged 60 to 69 who had recovered from COVID-19.

J is TRBJ2-1 and V is TRBV6-6; no reliable D call. The CDR3 consists of 13 residues. CDR1 and CDR2 from the germline V gene are MNHNY and SVGAGI (reference sequence). The ends were cut back, 5 bases at V and 8 bases at J, with 13 bases in the middle. The CDR3 bases are TGTGCCAGCAGTACCCAGCGACTGGATGAGCAGTTCTTC. It translates to CASSTQRLDEQFF.

The chain has TRBV19 and TRBJ2-1; 7 bases match TRBD2. The CDR3 is made up of 13 amino acids. Germline V gene sequence: CDR1 LNHDA, CDR2 SQIVND (reference sequence). V dropped 4 bases and J dropped 7; count of bases not matched to a gene: 4. The CDR3, as DNA: TGTGCCAGTAGTAGTCTAGCGGTGAATGAGCAGTTCTTC. It codes for CASSSLAVNEQFF. Complete variable domain (other parts from reference TRBV19 and TRBJ2-1): DGGITQSPKYLFRKEGQNVTLSCEQNLNHDAMYWYRQDPGQGLRLIYYSQIVNDFQKGDIAEGYSVSREKKESFPLTVTSAQKNPTAFYLCASSSLAVNEQFFGPGTRLTVL.

This chain connects TRBV5-4 to TRBJ2-7; possible D gene TRBD1, 5 bases. Germline V gene sequence: CDR1 SGHNT, CDR2 YYREEE (reference sequence). The CDR3 runs 15 residues. Trimming took off 3 bases at V and 6 bases at J, with 19 bases between the two ends. The CDR3 sequence: CASSWQGFWPTEQYF. For the CDR3, the DNA is TGTGCCAGCAGCTGGCAGGGTTTTTGGCCTACCGAGCAGTACTTC. Full variable domain (rest looked up from reference TRBV5-4 and TRBJ2-7): ETGVTQSPTHLIKTRGQQVTLRCSSQSGHNTVSWYQQALGQGPQFIFQYYREEENGRGNFPPRFSGLQFPNYSSELNVNALELDDSALYLCASSWQGFWPTEQYFGPGTRLTVT.

The rearrangement links TRBV5-1 to TRBJ1-3; D perhaps matches TRBD1 (5 bases). CDR1 and CDR2 from the germline V gene are SGHRS and YFSETQ. There are 14 residues in the CDR3. Trimming removed 4 bases at V and 1 base at J, with 9 bases between. For the CDR3, the DNA is TGCGCCAGCAGCCCCGGGGGTTCTGGAAACACCATATATTTT. This codes for CASSPGGSGNTIYF.

This chain connects TRBV7-8 to TRBJ1-2; the D gene is possibly TRBD1 (5 bases). Per the germline V gene, CDR1 is SGHVS and CDR2 is FQNEAQ. Trimming took 5 bases from V and 6 from J, leaving 10 bases between them. There are 12 residues in the CDR3. This CDR3 is CASSSDSHGYTF. The CDR3 nucleotides read TGTGCCAGCAGCAGCGACAGTCATGGCTACACCTTC.

V gene TRBV27 combines with J gene TRBJ2-7; weak D call: TRBD2 (5 bases). V dropped 0 bases and J dropped 2 bases, with 5 bases sitting between them. Germline CDR1 and CDR2: MNHEY and SMNVEV (reference sequence). The CDR3 is 13 residues long. Here the CDR3 DNA reads TGTGCCAGCAGTTTATCGGGAGCCTACGAGCAGTACTTC. Translating it yields CASSLSGAYEQYF.

For the CDR3, the DNA is TGTGCCAGCAGCCCCGGACTAGCGGTGGGCTACGAGCAGTACTTC. Its translation: CASSPGLAVGYEQYF. The chain has TRBV9 and TRBJ2-7, with TRBD2 identical over 10 bases. With 4 bases clipped from V and 3 bases from J, the junction kept 7 bases outside the gene matches. The CDR3 length is 15 residues. Germline V gene lookup returns CDR1 SGDLS and CDR2 YYNGEE.

This chain connects TRBV5-6 to TRBJ1-1; the D is unclear. The V end lost 0 bases, the J end lost 5 bases, and 14 bases lay between the germline ends. This CDR3 is built from 15 residues. From germline, CDR1 is SGHDT and CDR2 YYEEEE. The CDR3 is CASSLAGSVRTEAFF. The DNA of the CDR3 is TGTGCCAGCAGCTTGGCCGGTTCGGTGCGGACTGAAGCTTTCTTT.

The V and J genes are TRBV9 and TRBJ2-7; 10 nucleotides match TRBD1. Germline CDR1 SGDLS, CDR2 YYNGEE. CDR3 length equals 16 residues. Trimming at V came to 3 bases and at J to 5 bases, leaving 11 bases not matched to a gene. The CDR3 loop reads CASSGAGTGVFHEQYF. The CDR3 DNA reads TGTGCCAGCAGCGGAGCCGGGACAGGGGTATTCCACGAGCAGTACTTC.

The chain carries TRBV3-1 (or the pseudogene TRBV3-2) and TRBJ2-3; D possibly corresponds to TRBD2 (7 bases). Germline CDR1 is LGHDT and CDR2 is YNNKEL (reference sequence). V lost 4 bases and J lost 0, with 14 bases in between. This CDR3 contains 16 residues. The CDR3 DNA sequence: TGTGCCAGCAGCCTTGACGGGGGGCTTAGCACAGATACGCAGTATTTT. Amino acids: CASSLDGGLSTDTQYF.

This chain links TRBV6-5 with TRBJ1-2; D gene unclear. V was shortened by 6 bases and J by 2 bases, with 13 bases between the two germline ends. This CDR3 is 14 amino acids long. Germline V lookup: CDR1 MNHEY, CDR2 SVGAGI. In nucleotides, the CDR3 is TGTGCCAGCAGGGCAGGAGGAATAAACTATGGCTACACCTTC. It codes for CASRAGGINYGYTF.

A word on this clone: Distinct nucleotide sequences in the sample also encode this CDR3. This chain joins TRBV9 and TRBJ2-1, with a possible D match to TRBD1 (5 bases). The CDR3 runs to 15 residues. V gave up 0 bases and J gave up 1 base, with 8 bases separating them. The germline V gene encodes CDR1 SGDLS and CDR2 YYNGEE. CDR3 residues: CASSVGAGSYNEQFF. In nucleotides, the CDR3 is TGTGCCAGCAGCGTAGGGGCAGGGTCCTACAATGAGCAGTTCTTC.

The chain has TRBV7-8 and TRBJ2-7; 9 bases map to TRBD1. J lost 2 bases, V lost 5 bases, and 7 bases had no gene match. Germline V gene data show CDR1 as SGHVS and CDR2 as FQNEAQ. This CDR3 is 15 amino acids long. The CDR3 reads CASSAMGQGTYEQYF. CDR3 in DNA: TGTGCCAGCAGCGCCATGGGACAGGGTACCTACGAGCAGTACTTC.

The count of this clone is one. V usage is TRBV6-1 and J usage is TRBJ2-4; TRBD1 matches 7 bases. The V and J ends lost 2 bases and 0 bases, in that order; junction bases with no gene match: 13. CDR1 and CDR2 (germline): MNHNS, SASEGT. The CDR3 consists of 19 residues. CDR3 sequence (DNA): TGTGCCAGCAGTGAATCCCCGGGACAGTTGGGGCTAGCCAAAAACATTCAGTACTTC. Encoded protein: CASSESPGQLGLAKNIQYF.

J is TRBJ1-2 and V is TRBV13; a possible D gene is TRBD1 (5 bases). V gave up 0 bases and J gave up 4 bases, with 18 bases separating them. The CDR3 totals 17 residues. Germline-derived CDR1 and CDR2 are PRHDT and FYEKMQ (reference sequence). The CDR3 DNA reads TGTGCCAGCAGCTTAGGCCGTTGGGAAGGGGCTTCCTATGGCTACACCTTC. Encoded protein: CASSLGRWEGASYGYTF.

The chain employs TRBV18 and TRBJ2-1; 9 bases line up with TRBD2. Per the germline V gene, CDR1 is KGHSH and CDR2 is LQKENI. The CDR3 spans 15 residues. The J segment lost 5 bases and the V segment lost 2 bases, leaving 4 bases of the junction unmatched. The CDR3 bases are TGTGCCAGCTCACCAGGTCTAGCGGGAAACAATGAGCAGTTCTTC. It codes for CASSPGLAGNNEQFF.

V gene TRBV11-2 combines with J gene TRBJ2-3; TRBD2 aligns across 13 bases. V dropped 7 bases and J dropped 6; count of bases not matched to a gene: 4. Germline lookup yields CDR1 SGHAT and CDR2 FQNNGV. This CDR3 is built from 14 residues. CDR3 bases: TGTGCCAGCACCCTGACTAGCGGGGGGGATACGCAGTATTTT. Encoded protein: CASTLTSGGDTQYF.

The genes are TRBV6-5 and TRBJ2-3; 7 bases align to TRBD1. CDR3 length: 15 residues. The germline V gene has CDR1 MNHEY and CDR2 SVGAGI. The junction had 5 bases not matched to a gene; V was cut back by 4 bases and J by 1 base. The CDR3 sequence: CASSSRQGRTDTQYF. CDR3 coding DNA: TGTGCCAGCAGTTCGCGACAGGGTCGCACAGATACGCAGTATTTT.

The chain is built from TRBV7-9 and TRBJ1-4; D is unresolved. The CDR3 is 13 amino acids. From germline, CDR1 is SEHNR and CDR2 FQNEAQ (reference sequence). The V and J ends lost 5 bases and 6 bases respectively, with 10 bases between them. The CDR3 nucleotides are TGTGCCAGCAGCCTCCCTCTAGATGAAAAACTGTTTTTT. Protein sequence: CASSLPLDEKLFF.

The chain employs TRBV19 and TRBJ1-4; a weak D match, TRBD1 (5 bases). CDR1 is LNHDA and CDR2 is SQIVND in the germline V gene (reference sequence). The length of the CDR3 is 16 residues. With 9 bases removed from V and 0 bases from J, the gap between germline ends came to 17 bases. The CDR3: CASMIGGGTTNEKLFF. The CDR3 coding sequence is TGTGCCAGCATGATCGGTGGGGGGACAACTAATGAAAAACTGTTTTTT.

This sequence joins TRBV3-1 (or the pseudogene TRBV3-2) and TRBJ1-2, with D unclear. Trimming removed 4 bases at V and 4 bases at J, with 13 bases between. The germline gives CDR1 LGHDT, CDR2 YNNKEL (reference sequence). The CDR3 contains 14 residues. CDR3 sequence reads: CASSLSPGIYGYTF. DNA for the CDR3: TGTGCCAGCAGCCTCTCGCCGGGGATCTATGGCTACACCTTC.

V and J are TRBV29-1 and TRBJ2-2, with 8 bases that match TRBD1. V dropped 5 bases and J dropped 4; count of bases not matched to a gene: 6. CDR3 length: 14 residues. The germline gives CDR1 SQVTM, CDR2 ANQGSEA. The CDR3 coding sequence is TGCAGCGTTAACGGACAGGGTGTCACCGGGGAGCTGTTTTTT. As protein: CSVNGQGVTGELFF.

Concerning this clone: A read error may account for a junction end that differs from germline. This rearrangement joins TRBV7-7 to TRBJ2-2; 7 bases agree with TRBD1. CDR1 is SSHAT, CDR2 FNYEAQ, per germline (reference sequence). The CDR3 contains 14 residues. CDR3 region: CASSWGQSTGELFF. In DNA form, the CDR3 reads TGTGCTAGCAGCTGGGGACAGTCCACCGGGGAGCTGTTTTTT.